One TCR beta chain is described in this entry. Amplicons of TCR beta CDR3 were generated from genomic DNA by two-round multiplex PCR. Amplification in first-round PCR relied on primers specific to each TRBV and TRBJ gene. TCRdb re-derived calls from the multiplex PCR reads in MiXCR, one entry per CDR3 protein. Of about 14,000 distinct CDR3 sequences listed, roughly 27% are singletons. This record comes from a study of prognosis after radiotherapy for stage I lung cancer. Study context: Each patient with non-small cell lung cancer was deemed medically inoperable.

The trim removed 7 bases at V and 1 base at J, leaving 14 bases unmatched. This CDR3 contains 18 residues. Germline V lookup: CDR1 MNHNS, CDR2 SASEGT. This sample comprised PBMCs, obtained before or after stereotactic body radiation therapy (not recorded which). The TCR was taken from a donor aged 50 or older with non-small cell lung cancer. This chain uses TRBV6-1 with TRBJ2-5, with 11 bases identical to TRBD2. The CDR3 sequence is CASIEGVAGGPLQETQYF. The DNA of the CDR3 is TGTGCCAGCATCGAAGGGGTAGCGGGAGGGCCGCTCCAAGAGACCCAGTACTTC.